This T cell receptor beta chain was documented in a study of blood T cell repertoires in COVID-19. Study summary: Acute and convalescent COVID-19 samples came from the United States, Italy and Spain. T cells, B-cell-depleted T cells, or PBMCs supplied cDNA or gDNA.

Looked up from germline, CDR1 is SEHNR and CDR2 is FQNEAQ (reference sequence). The CDR3 is made up of 15 amino acids. A note on this clone: A read error may account for a junction end that differs from germline.

Original methodology: For nucleated cells, counts were estimated from reference gene primer amplification. Measured with immunoSEQ multiplex PCR; TCRdb has only the in-frame clones, and not every one. V and J calls and clone size are as listed in that table; D and trimming were resolved from the DNA. The data contain around 67,000 clones, around four fifths of them seen just once; the ten biggest clones take up over 4.5%. The chain recombines TRBV7-9 with TRBJ1-4; D remains ambiguous. Sequenced: peripheral blood. This clonotype was sampled from a man between 45 and 60 years old with active COVID-19. CDR3 loop: CASTLSGPGDEKLFF. The CDR3 DNA is TGTGCCAGCACCTTAAGCGGCCCCGGCGATGAAAAACTGTTTTTT.